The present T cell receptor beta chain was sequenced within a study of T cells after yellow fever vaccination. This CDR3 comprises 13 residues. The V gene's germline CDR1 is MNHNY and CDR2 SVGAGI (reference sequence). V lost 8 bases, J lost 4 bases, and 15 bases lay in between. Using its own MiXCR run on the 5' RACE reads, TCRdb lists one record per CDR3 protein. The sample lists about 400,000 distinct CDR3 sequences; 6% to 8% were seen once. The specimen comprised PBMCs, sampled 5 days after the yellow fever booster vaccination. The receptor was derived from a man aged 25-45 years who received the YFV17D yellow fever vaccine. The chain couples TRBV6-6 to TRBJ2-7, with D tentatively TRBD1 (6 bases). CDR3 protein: CASQGIRDYEQYF. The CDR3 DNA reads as TGTGCCAGCCAGGGGATTCGAGATTACGAGCAGTACTTC.